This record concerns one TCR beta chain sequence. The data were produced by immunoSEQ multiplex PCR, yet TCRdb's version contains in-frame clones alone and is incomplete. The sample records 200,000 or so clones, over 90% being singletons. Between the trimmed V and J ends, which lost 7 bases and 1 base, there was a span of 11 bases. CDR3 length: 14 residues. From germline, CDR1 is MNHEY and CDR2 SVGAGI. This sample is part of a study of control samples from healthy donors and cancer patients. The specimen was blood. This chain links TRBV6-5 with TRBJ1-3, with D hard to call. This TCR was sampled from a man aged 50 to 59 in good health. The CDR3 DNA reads TGTGCCAGCATGGGTCGCAGGTCTGGAAACACCATATATTTT. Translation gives CASMGRRSGNTIYF.